This paragraph reports one T cell receptor (beta chain). What it binds is not known. The sample originates from a study of T cells in pancreatic ductal adenocarcinoma. Germline values: CDR1 WSHSY, CDR2 SAAADI. This CDR3 has 12 amino acids. Trimming at V came to 6 bases and at J to 11 bases, leaving 4 bases not matched to a gene. Some clones are missing from TCRdb's copy, which holds only in-frame ones; the method was immunoSEQ multiplex PCR. Of around 100,000 clones detected, about 95% appear once; the ten largest clones hold under 3.5%. No neoadjuvant therapy was given to the selected pancreatic ductal adenocarcinoma patients before their surgery. General study results and limits: Comparisons of tumor and blood clonality may show falsely lower tumor diversity. Mean clonality was roughly 0.1 in tumors and about 0.069 in blood, not significantly different. Unique clonotypes were roughly 8-fold more numerous in blood than in tumor. This surgical cohort overrepresents the minority presenting with early-stage disease.

V gene TRBV10-2 combines with J gene TRBJ2-3; 11 bases map to TRBD2. The specimen was PBMCs. This clonotype was obtained from a human donor with pancreatic ductal adenocarcinoma. The CDR3 DNA is TGCGCCAGCAGCGTAGCGGGAGGGTTGCAGTATTTT. Translated, it gives CASSVAGGLQYF.